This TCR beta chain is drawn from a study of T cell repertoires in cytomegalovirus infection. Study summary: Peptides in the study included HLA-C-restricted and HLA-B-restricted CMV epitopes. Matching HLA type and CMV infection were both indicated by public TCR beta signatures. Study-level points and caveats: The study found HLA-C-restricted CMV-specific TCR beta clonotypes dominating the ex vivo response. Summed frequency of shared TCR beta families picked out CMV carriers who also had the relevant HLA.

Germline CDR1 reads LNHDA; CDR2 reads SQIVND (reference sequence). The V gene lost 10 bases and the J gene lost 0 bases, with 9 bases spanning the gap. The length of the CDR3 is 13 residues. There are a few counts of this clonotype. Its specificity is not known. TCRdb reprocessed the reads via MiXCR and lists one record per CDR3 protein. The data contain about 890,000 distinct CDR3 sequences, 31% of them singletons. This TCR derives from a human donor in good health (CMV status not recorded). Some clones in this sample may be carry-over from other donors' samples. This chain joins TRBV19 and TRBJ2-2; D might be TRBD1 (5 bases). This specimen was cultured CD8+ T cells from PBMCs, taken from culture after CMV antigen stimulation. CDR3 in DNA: TGTGCCATTGAGACAGCGAACACCGGGGAGCTGTTTTTT. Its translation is CAIETANTGELFF.